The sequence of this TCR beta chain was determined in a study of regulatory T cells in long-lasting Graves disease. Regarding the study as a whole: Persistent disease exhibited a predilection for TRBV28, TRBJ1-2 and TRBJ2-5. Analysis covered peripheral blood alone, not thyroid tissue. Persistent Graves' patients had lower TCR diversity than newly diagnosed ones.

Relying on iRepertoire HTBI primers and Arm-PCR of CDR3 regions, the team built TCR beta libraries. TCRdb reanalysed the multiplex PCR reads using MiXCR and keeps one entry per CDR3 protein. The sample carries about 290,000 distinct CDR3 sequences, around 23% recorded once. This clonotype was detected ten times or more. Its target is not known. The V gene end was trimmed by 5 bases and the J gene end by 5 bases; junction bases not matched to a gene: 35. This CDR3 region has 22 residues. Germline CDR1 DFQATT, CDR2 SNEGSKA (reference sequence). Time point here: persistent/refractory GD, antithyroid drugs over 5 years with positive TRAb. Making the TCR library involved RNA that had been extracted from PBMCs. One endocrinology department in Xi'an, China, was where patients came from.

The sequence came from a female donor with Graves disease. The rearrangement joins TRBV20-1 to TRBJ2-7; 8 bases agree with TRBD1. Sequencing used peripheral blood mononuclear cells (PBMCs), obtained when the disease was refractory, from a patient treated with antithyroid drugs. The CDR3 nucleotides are TGCAGTGCTCCGCGCCTGGACAGGGCATGGACCCTATTTGGCGAGAGGAGTAACGAGCAGTACTTC. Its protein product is CSAPRLDRAWTLFGERSNEQYF.